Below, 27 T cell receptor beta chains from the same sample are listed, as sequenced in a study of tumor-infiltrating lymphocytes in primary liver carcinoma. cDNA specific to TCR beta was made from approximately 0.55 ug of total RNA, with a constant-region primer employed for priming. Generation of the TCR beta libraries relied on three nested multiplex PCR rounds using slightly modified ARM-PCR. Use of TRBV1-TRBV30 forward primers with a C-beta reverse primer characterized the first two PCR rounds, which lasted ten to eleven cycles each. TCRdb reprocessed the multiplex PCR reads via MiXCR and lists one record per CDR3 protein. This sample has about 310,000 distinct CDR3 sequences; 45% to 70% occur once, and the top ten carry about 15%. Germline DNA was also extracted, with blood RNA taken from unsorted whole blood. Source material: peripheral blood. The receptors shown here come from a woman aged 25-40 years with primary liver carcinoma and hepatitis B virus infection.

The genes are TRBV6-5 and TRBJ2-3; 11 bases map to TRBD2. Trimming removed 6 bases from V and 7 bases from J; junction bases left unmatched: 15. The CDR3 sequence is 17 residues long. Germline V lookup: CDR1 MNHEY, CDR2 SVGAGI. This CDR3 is CASSPTFSGRAANTQYF. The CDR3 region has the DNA TGTGCCAGCAGCCCCACCTTTAGCGGGAGGGCCGCAAATACGCAGTATTTT.

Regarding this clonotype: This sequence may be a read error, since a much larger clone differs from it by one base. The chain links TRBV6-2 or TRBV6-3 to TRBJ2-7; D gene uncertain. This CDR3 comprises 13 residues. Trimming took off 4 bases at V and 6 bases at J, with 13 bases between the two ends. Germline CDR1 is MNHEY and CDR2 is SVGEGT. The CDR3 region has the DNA TGTGCCAGCAGTTGGATCCCCTTGGGCGAGCAGTACTTC. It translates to CASSWIPLGEQYF.

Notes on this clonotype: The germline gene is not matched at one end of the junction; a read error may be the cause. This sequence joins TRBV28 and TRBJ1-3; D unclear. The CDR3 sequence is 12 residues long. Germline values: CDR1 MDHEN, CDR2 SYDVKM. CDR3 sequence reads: CVSSFSRNTIYF. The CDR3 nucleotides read TGTGTCAGCAGTTTCTCCCGGAACACCATATATTTT.

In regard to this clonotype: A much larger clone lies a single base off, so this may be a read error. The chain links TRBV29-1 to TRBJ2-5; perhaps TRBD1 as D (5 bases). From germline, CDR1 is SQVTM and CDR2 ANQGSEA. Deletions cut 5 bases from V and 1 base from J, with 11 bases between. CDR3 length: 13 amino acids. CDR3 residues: CSVLGAAQETQYF. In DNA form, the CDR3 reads TGCAGCGTTCTTGGGGCAGCCCAAGAGACCCAGTACTTC.

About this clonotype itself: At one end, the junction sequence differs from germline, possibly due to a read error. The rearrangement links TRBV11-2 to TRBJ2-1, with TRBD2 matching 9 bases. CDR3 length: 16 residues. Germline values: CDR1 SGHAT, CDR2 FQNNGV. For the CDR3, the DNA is TGTGCCGGCAGCGAGCGACTAGCGGTGACCTACAATGAGCATTTCTTC. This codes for CAGSERLAVTYNEHFF.

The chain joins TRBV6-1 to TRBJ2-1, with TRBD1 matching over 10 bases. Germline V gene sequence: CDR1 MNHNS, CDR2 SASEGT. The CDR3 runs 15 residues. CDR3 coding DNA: TGTGTCAACTCCCGGGACAGGGGTATGGGGAATGAGCAGTTCTTC. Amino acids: CVNSRDRGMGNEQFF.

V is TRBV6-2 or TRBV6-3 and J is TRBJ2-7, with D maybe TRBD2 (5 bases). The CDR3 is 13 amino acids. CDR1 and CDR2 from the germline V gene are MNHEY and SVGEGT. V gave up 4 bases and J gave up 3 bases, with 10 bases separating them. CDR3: CASSFGLYYEQYF. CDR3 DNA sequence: TGTGCCAGCAGTTTCGGACTTTACTACGAGCAGTACTTC.

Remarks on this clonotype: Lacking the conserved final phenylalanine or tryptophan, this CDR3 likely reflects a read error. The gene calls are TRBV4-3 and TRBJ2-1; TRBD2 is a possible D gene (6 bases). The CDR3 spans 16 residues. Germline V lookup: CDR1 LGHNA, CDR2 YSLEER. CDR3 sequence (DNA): TGCGCCAGCAGCCAAGATGCGGGAATCTCCTGCAATGAGCAGTTCTTA. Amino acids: CASSQDAGISCNEQFL.

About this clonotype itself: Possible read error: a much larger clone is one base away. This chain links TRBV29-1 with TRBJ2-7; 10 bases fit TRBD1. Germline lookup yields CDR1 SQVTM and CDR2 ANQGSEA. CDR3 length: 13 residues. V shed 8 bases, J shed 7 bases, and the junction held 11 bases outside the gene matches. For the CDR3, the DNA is TGCAGCATGATGACAGGGGGCGTTTGGGAGCAGTACTTC. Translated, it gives CSMMTGGVWEQYF.

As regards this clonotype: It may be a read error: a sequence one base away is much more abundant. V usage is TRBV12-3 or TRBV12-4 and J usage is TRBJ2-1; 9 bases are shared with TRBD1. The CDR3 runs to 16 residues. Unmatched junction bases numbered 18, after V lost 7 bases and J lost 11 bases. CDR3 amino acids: CASTRFPGQGENKQFF. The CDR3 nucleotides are TGTGCCAGCACGAGGTTCCCGGGACAGGGCGAGAATAAGCAGTTCTTC.

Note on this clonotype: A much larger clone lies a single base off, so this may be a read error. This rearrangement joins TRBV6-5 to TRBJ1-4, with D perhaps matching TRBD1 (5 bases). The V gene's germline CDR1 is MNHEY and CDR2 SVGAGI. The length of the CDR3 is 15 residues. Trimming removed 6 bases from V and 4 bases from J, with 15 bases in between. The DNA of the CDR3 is TGTGCCAGCAGCGGATGCGGGGGGGTTAATGAAAAACTGTTTTTT. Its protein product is CASSGCGGVNEKLFF.

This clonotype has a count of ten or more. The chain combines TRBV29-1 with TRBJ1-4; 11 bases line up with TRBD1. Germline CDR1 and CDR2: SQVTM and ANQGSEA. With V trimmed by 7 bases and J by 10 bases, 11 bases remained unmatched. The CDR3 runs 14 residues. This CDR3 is CSATGDRGDGKLFF. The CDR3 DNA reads TGCAGCGCTACGGGGGACAGGGGGGATGGAAAACTGTTTTTT. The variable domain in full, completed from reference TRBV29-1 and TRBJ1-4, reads SAVISQKPSRDICQRGTSLTIQCQVDSQVTMMFWYRQQPGQSLTLIATANQGSEATYESGFVIDKFPISRPNLTFSTLTVSNMSPEDSSIYLCSATGDRGDGKLFFGSGTQLSVL.

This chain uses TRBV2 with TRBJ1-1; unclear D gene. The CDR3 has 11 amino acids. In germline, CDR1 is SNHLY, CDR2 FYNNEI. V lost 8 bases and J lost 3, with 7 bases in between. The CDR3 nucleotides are TGTGCCAGCCGTTATTACACTGAAGCTTTCTTT. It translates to CASRYYTEAFF. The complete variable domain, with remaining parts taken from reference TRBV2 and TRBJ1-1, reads EPEVTQTPSHQVTQMGQEVILRCVPISNHLYFYWYRQILGQKVEFLVSFYNNEISEKSEIFDDQFSVERPDGSNFTLKIRSTKLEDSAMYFCASRYYTEAFFGQGTRLTVV.

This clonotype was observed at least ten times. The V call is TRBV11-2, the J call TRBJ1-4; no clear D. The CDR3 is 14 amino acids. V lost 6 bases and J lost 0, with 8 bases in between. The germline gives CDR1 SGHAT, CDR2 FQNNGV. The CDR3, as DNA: TGTGCCAGCAGTCCCGGCCCAACTAATGAAAAACTGTTTTTT. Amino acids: CASSPGPTNEKLFF. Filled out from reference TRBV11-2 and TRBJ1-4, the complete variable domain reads EAGVAQSPRYKIIEKRQSVAFWCNPISGHATLYWYQQILGQGPKLLIQFQNNGVVDDSQLPKDRFSAERLKGVDSTLKIQPAKLEDSAVYLCASSPGPTNEKLFFGSGTQLSVL.

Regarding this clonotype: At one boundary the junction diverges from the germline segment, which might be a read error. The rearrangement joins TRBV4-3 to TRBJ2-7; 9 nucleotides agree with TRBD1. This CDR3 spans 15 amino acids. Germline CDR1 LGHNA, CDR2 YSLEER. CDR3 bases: TGCGCCAGCAGCCAACAGACAGGGGGGCACTACGAGGAGTACTTC. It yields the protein CASSQQTGGHYEEYF.

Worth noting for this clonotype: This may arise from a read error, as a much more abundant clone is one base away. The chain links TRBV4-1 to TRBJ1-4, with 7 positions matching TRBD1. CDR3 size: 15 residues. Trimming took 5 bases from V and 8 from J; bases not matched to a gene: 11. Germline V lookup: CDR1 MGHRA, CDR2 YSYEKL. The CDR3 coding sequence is TGCGCCAGCAGCACACAGGGGTCAATTCGCGAAAAACTGTTTTTT. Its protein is CASSTQGSIREKLFF.

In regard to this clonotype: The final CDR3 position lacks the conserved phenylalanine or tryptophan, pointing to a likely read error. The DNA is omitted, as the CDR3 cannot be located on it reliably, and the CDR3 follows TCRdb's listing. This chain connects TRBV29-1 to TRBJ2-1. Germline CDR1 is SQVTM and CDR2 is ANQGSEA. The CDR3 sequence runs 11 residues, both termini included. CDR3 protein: CSVEEYFEQIS.

The CDR3: CSVEGSGLGAFF. In nucleotides, the CDR3 is TGCAGCGTTGAAGGGAGTGGCCTGGGAGCTTTCTTT. The chain employs TRBV29-1 and TRBJ1-1; D gene ambiguous. This CDR3 is 12 amino acids long. Deletions cut 1 base from V and 10 bases from J, with 13 bases between. Germline V gene lookup returns CDR1 SQVTM and CDR2 ANQGSEA.

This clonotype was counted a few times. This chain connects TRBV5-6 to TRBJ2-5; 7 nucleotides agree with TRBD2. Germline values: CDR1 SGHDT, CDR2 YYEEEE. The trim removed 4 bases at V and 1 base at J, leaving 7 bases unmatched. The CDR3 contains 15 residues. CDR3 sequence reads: CASSPTAGTQETQYF. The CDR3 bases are TGTGCCAGCAGCCCGACAGCGGGAACCCAAGAGACCCAGTACTTC.

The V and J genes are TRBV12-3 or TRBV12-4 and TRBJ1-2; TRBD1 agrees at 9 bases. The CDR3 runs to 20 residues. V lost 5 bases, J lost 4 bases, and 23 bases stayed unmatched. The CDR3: CASSPSPAGTGSFFVYGYTF. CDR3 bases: TGTGCCAGCAGTCCCTCCCCCGCCGGGACAGGGAGCTTTTTCGTCTATGGCTACACCTTC.

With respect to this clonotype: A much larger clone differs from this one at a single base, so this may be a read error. The CDR3 DNA reads as TGTGCCAGCAAACAGGGACAAAGGGAAAATACGCAGTATTTT. Protein: CASKQGQRENTQYF. The gene calls are TRBV6-1 and TRBJ2-3; D is perhaps TRBD1 (6 bases). The CDR3 is made up of 14 amino acids. Trimming left V 7 bases short and J 7 bases short, with 18 bases between. The germline CDR1 and CDR2 sequences are MNHNS and SASEGT.

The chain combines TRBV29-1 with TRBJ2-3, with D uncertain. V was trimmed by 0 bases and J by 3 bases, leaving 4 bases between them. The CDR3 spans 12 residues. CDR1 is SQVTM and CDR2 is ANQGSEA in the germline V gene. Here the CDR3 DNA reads TGCAGCGTTGAAGATCTGACAGATACGCAGTATTTT. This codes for CSVEDLTDTQYF.

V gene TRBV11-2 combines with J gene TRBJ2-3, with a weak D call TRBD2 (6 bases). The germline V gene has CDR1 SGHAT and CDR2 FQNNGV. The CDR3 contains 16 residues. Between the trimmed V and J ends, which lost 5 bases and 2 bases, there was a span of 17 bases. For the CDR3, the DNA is TGTGCCAGCAGCCGTAATAGCGGAGGGGACACAGATACGCAGTATTTT. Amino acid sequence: CASSRNSGGDTDTQYF.

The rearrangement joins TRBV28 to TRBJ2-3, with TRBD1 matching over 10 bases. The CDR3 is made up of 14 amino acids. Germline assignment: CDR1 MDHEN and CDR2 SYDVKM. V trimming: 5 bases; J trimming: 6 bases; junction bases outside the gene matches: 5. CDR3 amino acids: CASSDPGQGDTQYF. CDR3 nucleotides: TGTGCCAGCAGTGACCCGGGACAGGGGGATACGCAGTATTTT.

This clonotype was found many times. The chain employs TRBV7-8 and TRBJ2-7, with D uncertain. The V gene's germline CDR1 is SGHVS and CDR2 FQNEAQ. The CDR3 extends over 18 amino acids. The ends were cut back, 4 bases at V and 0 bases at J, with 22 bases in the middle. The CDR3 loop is CASSSGRGRTMSSYEQYF. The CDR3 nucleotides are TGTGCCAGCAGCTCGGGTCGCGGTCGTACTATGAGCTCCTACGAGCAGTACTTC.

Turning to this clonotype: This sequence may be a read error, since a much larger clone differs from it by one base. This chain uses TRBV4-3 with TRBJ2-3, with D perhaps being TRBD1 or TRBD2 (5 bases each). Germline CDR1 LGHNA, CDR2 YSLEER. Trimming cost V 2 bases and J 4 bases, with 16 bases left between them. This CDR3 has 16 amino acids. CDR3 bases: TGCGCCAGCAGCCAAACTGGGACGGGGAGCCCAGATACGCAGTATTTT. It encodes CASSQTGTGSPDTQYF.

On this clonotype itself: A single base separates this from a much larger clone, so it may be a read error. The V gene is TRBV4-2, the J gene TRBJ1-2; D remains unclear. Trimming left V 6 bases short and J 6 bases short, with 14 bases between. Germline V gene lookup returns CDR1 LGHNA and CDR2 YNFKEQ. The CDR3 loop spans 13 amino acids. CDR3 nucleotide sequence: TGTGCCAGCAGACTCGGACCCGGGAATGGCTACACCTTC. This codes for CASRLGPGNGYTF.